This T cell receptor (beta chain) was sequenced during a study of Tregs in tolerant kidney transplant recipients (dated by TCRdb to about 2019). Regarding the complete study: The study used TCRbeta sequencing to identify donor-specific regulatory T cells before combined kidney and bone marrow transplantation, then tracked those cells after transplant. Several methods of expanding Tregs specific for an allogeneic donor were compared by TCRbeta repertoire sequencing in a few healthy controls. The paper's findings and limits, for the study overall: Because only a small number of patients were included, the study had limitations, and the results will need to be validated in larger populations as well as under other immunosuppression protocols. Biological reproducibility was not directly assessed, although technical replication error appeared to be minimal. Expanding Tregs with activated donor B cells appeared to identify the most biologically relevant and donor-specific TCRbeta repertoire.

Genomic DNA was extracted from sorted cells with the QIAGEN DNeasy Blood and Tissue Kit for TCRbeta CDR3 sequencing. High-throughput TCRbeta CDR3 sequencing, including PCR amplification with bias correction and internal controls, was performed commercially through immunoSEQ. Per the authors' processing: Unique productive TCRbeta sequences were defined by CDR3 nucleotide sequence where primers matched, and otherwise by CDR3 amino acid sequence together with Vbeta and Jbeta genes. To correct sorting error, sequences shared between sorted populations at a frequency ratio of 2:1 or less were removed; the rest were assigned to the higher population. A sequence counted as donor-reactive if, in CFSE-low cells, the sequence had a frequency of at least 0.01% and was expanded at least 5-fold compared with unstimulated cells. Jensen-Shannon divergence, calculated on the top 100 TCRbeta sequences ranked by frequency, was used to quantify repertoire divergence. When a sample had multiple sequencing runs, each run was corrected for sorting error separately and the runs were then pooled. TCRdb retrieved this table from immuneACCESS and kept in-frame rearrangements only. Not all clones are present; in checked studies, unresolved V genes account for under half, and no reason is known for the remainder. V and J calls and clone size follow that table, whereas D and trimming were derived from the DNA. The sample table holds about 240,000 clones, of which 80% to 85% were seen once. Around 0.68% of the sample rests with the top ten.

The cysteine opens and the phenylalanine closes a CDR3 of 16 amino acids. Here the CDR3 DNA is all that survives: 48 bases in frame from base 1. V is cut back by 5 bases and J by 0 bases, with 4 bases in the junction unmatched. CDR1 SGHVS and CDR2 FQNEAQ are derived from the germline V gene. As concerns this clone: It lacks a known antigen. No much larger clone is present one base from it, and per-base qualities are unavailable.

Thawed PBMCs were FACS-sorted into unstimulated Tregs (CD4+CD25+CD127-), CD4+ non-Tregs (CD4+CD25-), CD4 cells and CD8 cells. Healthy control blood was obtained either as purchased buffy coats or from healthy volunteers. Healthy control blood was processed to PBMCs by Ficoll density gradient and cryopreserved, and patient PBMCs were collected before and after transplant. The sequence was collected from a human donor in good health. The sequenced sample consisted of CD4+ T cells from blood. The sequence joins TRBV7-8 to TRBJ2-6; 7 of the junction bases match TRBD1. The CDR3 loop reads CASSPDRISGANVLTF. The bases are TGTGCCAGCAGCCCGGACAGGATCTCTGGGGCCAACGTCCTGACTTTC. Outside the CDR3, residues come from the reference TRBV7-8 and TRBJ2-6 proteins, so the full variable domain is: GAGVSQSPRYKVAKRGQDVALRCDPISGHVSLFWYQQALGQGPEFLTYFQNEAQLDKSGLPSDRFFAERPEGSVSTLKIQRTQQEDSAVYLCASSPDRISGANVLTFGAGSRLTVL.